Presented here are 26 T cell receptor beta chains from one specimen sequenced in a study of shared clonotypes between healthy human individuals. Here immunoSEQ multiplex PCR was the method, and the copy in TCRdb shows in-frame clones only, minus some. In the table there are some 2.1 million clones, about 95% of which are singletons. CD45RO-negative, CCR7-selected cells formed the naive CD8 fraction, which excluded terminally differentiated effector memory CD45RA+ cells. What was sequenced was naive CD8+ T cells sorted from blood. These receptors came from a man younger than 35 in good health.

The chain carries TRBV14 and TRBJ2-2; D is possibly TRBD2 (6 bases). In germline, CDR1 is SGHDN, CDR2 FVKESK. This CDR3 has 17 amino acids. The V end was cut by 0 bases, the J end by 5 bases, with 16 bases between. The CDR3 loop is CASSQDPGGDETGELFF. The CDR3 DNA follows: TGTGCCAGCAGCCAAGATCCAGGAGGGGACGAGACCGGGGAGCTGTTTTTT.

The rearrangement joins TRBV6-6 to TRBJ1-5; D not resolved. Germline V gives CDR1 MNHNY, CDR2 SVGAGI (reference sequence). The CDR3 totals 13 residues. V lost 6 bases and J 4 bases, leaving 10 bases between the germline ends. CDR3 nucleotide sequence: TGTGCCAGCAGGGACGCCTTAAATCAGCCCCAGCATTTT. Its translation is CASRDALNQPQHF.

The genes are TRBV7-9 and TRBJ1-1, with a tentative D call TRBD1 (5 bases). CDR1 and CDR2 from the germline V gene are SEHNR and FQNEAQ (reference sequence). The CDR3 totals 16 residues. V lost 1 base, J lost 6 bases, and 18 bases lay in between. The CDR3 region is CASSLGRTYKGAEAFF. DNA for the CDR3: TGTGCCAGCAGCTTAGGTAGGACCTATAAAGGGGCTGAAGCTTTCTTT.

Worth noting for this clone: Additional DNA sequences in this sample encode the identical CDR3. J is TRBJ2-7 and V is TRBV2; tentatively, D is TRBD1 or TRBD2 (6 bases each). Germline CDR1 is SNHLY and CDR2 is FYNNEI. The CDR3 contains 13 residues. Trimming left V 1 base short and J 4 bases short, with 8 bases between. This chain's CDR3 is CASSEGGAYEQYF. CDR3 bases: TGTGCCAGCAGTGAAGGGGGGGCGTACGAGCAGTACTTC.

This chain connects TRBV7-2 to TRBJ2-7; D perhaps matches TRBD2 (6 bases). V gave up 5 bases and J gave up 3 bases, with 23 bases separating them. Germline V gene lookup returns CDR1 SGHTA and CDR2 FQGNSA. This CDR3 is built from 17 residues. DNA for the CDR3: TGTGCCAGCAGCCTAGAGGAGGGCCCCCTAGGAGGCTACGAGCAGTACTTC. Amino acid sequence: CASSLEEGPLGGYEQYF.

The V gene is TRBV7-9, the J gene TRBJ2-2; the match to TRBD2 covers 14 bases. The CDR3 runs 17 residues. Unmatched junction bases numbered 7, after V lost 4 bases and J lost 6 bases. Germline CDR1 SEHNR, CDR2 FQNEAQ (reference sequence). CDR3 DNA sequence: TGTGCCAGCAGCTCCTCGGGACTAGCGGGAGTTGCCGGGGAGCTGTTTTTT. Translating it yields CASSSSGLAGVAGELFF.

This sequence joins TRBV5-1 and TRBJ2-1, with D perhaps TRBD1 or TRBD2 (5 bases each). Germline CDR1 is SGHRS and CDR2 is YFSETQ. The CDR3 loop spans 16 amino acids. V was trimmed by 4 bases and J by 0 bases, leaving 14 bases between them. The CDR3 coding sequence is TGCGCCAGCAGCCTAGGTCGGGGACCCTCCTACAATGAGCAGTTCTTC. This codes for CASSLGRGPSYNEQFF. Combining the CDR3 with reference TRBV5-1 and TRBJ2-1 gives the whole variable domain KAGVTQTPRYLIKTRGQQVTLSCSPISGHRSVSWYQQTPGQGLQFLFEYFSETQRNKGNFPGRFSGRQFSNSRSEMNVSTLELGDSALYLCASSLGRGPSYNEQFFGPGTRLTVL.

A note on this clone: The same CDR3 is also encoded by other DNA sequences in this sample. V usage is TRBV30 and J usage is TRBJ1-1, with unresolved D. The V and J ends lost 0 bases and 4 bases respectively, with 9 bases between them. CDR1 and CDR2 from the germline V gene are GTSNPN and SVGIG (reference sequence). This CDR3 comprises 13 residues. In DNA form, the CDR3 reads TGTGCCTGGAGTGTAGGAGGGTCCACTGAAGCTTTCTTT. It codes for CAWSVGGSTEAFF.

The chain uses TRBV21-1 and TRBJ2-7; the table names TRBD1, a call not compared with the DNA. TRBV21-1 is tagged as a pseudogene. This CDR3 has 15 amino acids. The CDR3 loop reads CASSKSTGLSYEQYF. The CDR3 DNA sequence: TGTGCCAGCAGCAAATCAACAGGTCTATCCTACGAGCAGTACTTC.

The chain combines TRBV10-2 with TRBJ1-5; TRBD1 might be the D (6 bases). The CDR3 runs 16 residues. V lost 2 bases, J lost 3 bases, and 14 bases lay in between. Per germline, CDR1 WSHSY and CDR2 SAAADI. The CDR3: CASSERQAWDNQPQHF. The CDR3 nucleotides are TGCGCCAGCAGTGAGAGACAGGCCTGGGACAATCAGCCCCAGCATTTT.

The chain links TRBV19 to TRBJ2-7; 8 bases match TRBD1. This CDR3 region has 15 residues. Germline values: CDR1 LNHDA, CDR2 SQIVND (reference sequence). J was trimmed by 2 bases and V by 2 bases; bases with no gene match: 5. The CDR3 reads CASSIIGTGPYEQYF. The CDR3 region has the DNA TGTGCCAGTAGTATAATAGGGACAGGCCCCTACGAGCAGTACTTC.

The chain employs TRBV4-3 and TRBJ2-7, with 9 bases fitting TRBD2. The CDR3 loop spans 14 amino acids. V was pared by 1 base and J by 5 bases, with 3 bases of the junction left unmatched. Germline assignment: CDR1 LGHNA and CDR2 YSLEER. The CDR3 DNA follows: TGCGCCAGCAGCCAAGTTAGCGGGAGCCACGAGCAGTACTTC. Translating it yields CASSQVSGSHEQYF.

This clone is a singleton in its sample. This specimen includes other DNA sequences encoding the same CDR3. The gene calls are TRBV11-2 and TRBJ1-1; no definite D call. Germline values: CDR1 SGHAT, CDR2 FQNNGV. The CDR3 is made up of 12 amino acids. With 1 base removed from V and 4 bases from J, the gap between germline ends came to 4 bases. For the CDR3, the DNA is TGTGCCAGCAGCTTAGTAAGCACTGAAGCTTTCTTT. As protein: CASSLVSTEAFF.

A single count supports this clone. The chain is built from TRBV29-1 and TRBJ2-1; no reliable D call. The CDR3 runs 11 residues. Germline V gene lookup returns CDR1 SQVTM and CDR2 ANQGSEA. Between the trimmed V and J ends, which lost 7 bases and 6 bases, there was a span of 10 bases. The CDR3 spells CSATSGNEQFF. The CDR3 DNA reads as TGCAGCGCCACTTCGGGCAATGAGCAGTTCTTC.

The chain carries TRBV6-6 and TRBJ1-4; tentative D call: TRBD1 (5 bases). V was cut by 8 bases and J by 4 bases, with 17 bases left in between. The CDR3 loop spans 15 amino acids. The germline V gene encodes CDR1 MNHNY and CDR2 SVGAGI (reference sequence). CDR3 in DNA: TGTGCCAGCGGCCTCCAACAGGTTCTTAATGAAAAACTGTTTTTT. It specifies CASGLQQVLNEKLFF.

This chain uses TRBV15 with TRBJ2-7, with D possibly TRBD1 on 6 matching bases. CDR1 LNHNV and CDR2 YYDKDF come from the germline V gene (reference sequence). V was clipped by 2 bases and J by 3 bases, with 8 bases between them. This CDR3 has 13 amino acids. The CDR3 reads CATSRWDNYEQYF. The CDR3 DNA reads as TGTGCCACCAGCAGATGGGACAACTACGAGCAGTACTTC. Complete variable domain (other parts from reference TRBV15 and TRBJ2-7): DAMVIQNPRYQVTQFGKPVTLSCSQTLNHNVMYWYQQKSSQAPKLLFHYYDKDFNNEADTPDNFQSRRPNTSFCFLDIRSPGLGDTAMYLCATSRWDNYEQYFGPGTRLTVT.

This chain uses TRBV4-3 with TRBJ1-6; TRBD1 aligns across 7 bases. Germline V CDR1 and CDR2: LGHNA, YSLEER. Unmatched junction bases numbered 4, after V lost 0 bases and J lost 8 bases. CDR3 length equals 15 residues. The CDR3 is CASSQDSGGHSPLHF. The CDR3 region has the DNA TGCGCCAGCAGCCAAGATTCAGGGGGGCATTCACCCCTCCACTTT.

J is TRBJ1-5 and V is TRBV6-5; 9 bases are shared with TRBD1. J gave up 4 bases and V 6 bases, and 7 bases lay outside the gene matches. CDR1 and CDR2 from the germline V gene are MNHEY and SVGAGI. This CDR3 has 15 amino acids. The CDR3 bases are TGTGCCAGCAGGTCCCTGACAGGGGGTAATCAGCCCCAGCATTTT. This codes for CASRSLTGGNQPQHF.

The rearrangement uses TRBV30 and TRBJ2-3, with TRBD1 as a possible D gene (6 bases). The germline CDR1 and CDR2 sequences are GTSNPN and SVGIG (reference sequence). V dropped 4 bases and J dropped 4 bases, with 18 bases sitting between them. The CDR3 runs to 15 residues. The CDR3 spells CAWTRSGASSDTQYF. The CDR3 nucleotides are TGTGCCTGGACCCGGTCAGGGGCTTCTTCAGATACGCAGTATTTT.

The CDR3 loop is CASSYGVVQYF. In nucleotides, the CDR3 is TGTGCCAGCAGTTACGGGGTGGTGCAGTACTTC. The V gene is TRBV6-5, the J gene TRBJ2-7; D remains ambiguous. Germline CDR1 reads MNHEY; CDR2 reads SVGAGI. The V end was cut by 2 bases, the J end by 9 bases, with 8 bases between. The CDR3 is 11 residues long.

The genes are TRBV6-6 and TRBJ2-5, with D hard to call. The CDR3 covers 12 residues. V lost 6 bases and J 3 bases, leaving 8 bases between the germline ends. Germline V gene data show CDR1 as MNHNY and CDR2 as SVGAGI (reference sequence). In DNA, the CDR3 is TGTGCCAGCAGGGCCGATGAAGAGACCCAGTACTTC. Its protein is CASRADEETQYF.

The chain carries TRBV9 and TRBJ2-7, with TRBD1 identical over 8 bases. The CDR3 loop spans 13 amino acids. The ends lost 6 bases at V and 3 bases at J; junction bases unmatched: 5. Germline CDR1 SGDLS, CDR2 YYNGEE. The CDR3 DNA reads as TGTGCCAGCAACGGACAGGGAAACTACGAGCAGTACTTC. Its translation is CASNGQGNYEQYF. Full variable domain (rest looked up from reference TRBV9 and TRBJ2-7): DSGVTQTPKHLITATGQRVTLRCSPRSGDLSVYWYQQSLDQGLQFLIQYYNGEERAKGNILERFSAQQFPDLHSELNLSSLELGDSALYFCASNGQGNYEQYFGPGTRLTVT.

This clone was counted a single time. V gene TRBV19 combines with J gene TRBJ2-1, with TRBD2 as a possible D gene (6 bases). V lost 5 bases to trimming and J lost 2 bases, with 13 bases between them. This CDR3 has 15 residues. Germline loops: CDR1 LNHDA, CDR2 SQIVND (reference sequence). In DNA, the CDR3 is TGTGCCAGTAGTTGGAGCGGGCTAGCCTACAATGAGCAGTTCTTC. Translating gives CASSWSGLAYNEQFF. Full variable domain (rest looked up from reference TRBV19 and TRBJ2-1): DGGITQSPKYLFRKEGQNVTLSCEQNLNHDAMYWYRQDPGQGLRLIYYSQIVNDFQKGDIAEGYSVSREKKESFPLTVTSAQKNPTAFYLCASSWSGLAYNEQFFGPGTRLTVL.

The chain is built from TRBV9 and TRBJ2-3, with 10 bases that match TRBD2. Per the germline V gene, CDR1 is SGDLS and CDR2 is YYNGEE. V dropped 3 bases and J dropped 5; count of bases not matched to a gene: 9. This CDR3 is built from 16 residues. CDR3 region: CASSARAGGPVDTQYF. The CDR3, as DNA: TGTGCCAGCAGCGCCAGAGCGGGGGGGCCGGTAGATACGCAGTATTTT.

The chain is built from TRBV9 and TRBJ2-1, with D unclear. Germline loops: CDR1 SGDLS, CDR2 YYNGEE. With 0 bases removed from V and 8 bases from J, the gap between germline ends came to 12 bases. The CDR3 loop spans 14 amino acids. DNA of the CDR3: TGTGCCAGCAGCGTAGCTGGACCGCTAGATGAGCAGTTCTTC. Translation: CASSVAGPLDEQFF.

The chain has TRBV4-1 and TRBJ2-7; no firm D call. With 1 base removed from V and 4 bases from J, the gap between germline ends came to 14 bases. This CDR3 has 15 residues. CDR1 is MGHRA and CDR2 is YSYEKL in the germline V gene. CDR3 loop: CASSQVAKTSYEQYF. The DNA for the CDR3 is TGCGCCAGCAGCCAAGTGGCTAAGACCTCTTACGAGCAGTACTTC.